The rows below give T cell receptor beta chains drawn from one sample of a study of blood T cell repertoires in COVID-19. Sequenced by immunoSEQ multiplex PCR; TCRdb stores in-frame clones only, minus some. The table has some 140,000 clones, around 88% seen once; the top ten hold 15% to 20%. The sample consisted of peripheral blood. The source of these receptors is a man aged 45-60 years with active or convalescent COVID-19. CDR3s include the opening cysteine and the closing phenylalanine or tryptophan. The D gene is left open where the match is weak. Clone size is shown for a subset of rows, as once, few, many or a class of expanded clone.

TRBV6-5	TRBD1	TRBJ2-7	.	TGTGCCAGCAGCCTGCCCGGACAGGGTACCGGGGAGCAGTACTTC	CASSLPGQGTGEQYF
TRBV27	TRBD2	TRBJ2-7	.	TGTGCCAGCAGTCCAAGGACTAGCGGGGTGATCTACGAGCAGTACTTC	CASSPRTSGVIYEQYF
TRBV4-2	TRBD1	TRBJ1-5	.	TGTGCCAGCAGCCAAGACAAGACAGGGAACCAGCCCCAGCATTTT	CASSQDKTGNQPQHF
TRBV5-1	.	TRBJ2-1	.	TGCGCCAGCAGCTCTAGCGATCCGAGGCGAGATGAGCAGTTCTTC	CASSSSDPRRDEQFF
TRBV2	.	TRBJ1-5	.	TGTGCCAGCAGTACAGGGTATCTTAGCAATCAGCCCCAGCATTTT	CASSTGYLSNQPQHF
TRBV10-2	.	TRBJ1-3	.	TGCGCCAGCAGTGACTTGAGGGGAAACACCATATATTTT	CASSDLRGNTIYF
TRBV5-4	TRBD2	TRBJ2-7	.	TGTGCCAGCAGCTTGCACCCTAGCGGGAGTAACGAGCAGTACTTC	CASSLHPSGSNEQYF
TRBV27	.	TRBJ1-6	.	TGTGCCAGCAAGGACAGCGGACTTAATTCACCCCTCCACTTT	CASKDSGLNSPLHF
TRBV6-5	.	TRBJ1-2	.	TGTGCCAGCCCGATAACAGGGACCGACTATGGCTACACCTTC	CASPITGTDYGYTF
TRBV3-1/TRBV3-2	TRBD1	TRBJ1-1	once	TGTGCCAGCAGCCAGGACAGGGATGAAGCTTTCTTT	CASSQDRDEAFF
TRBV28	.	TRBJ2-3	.	TGTGCGGTCAGGGGGGACACAGATACGCAGTATTTT	CAVRGDTDTQYF
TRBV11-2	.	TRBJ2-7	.	TGTGCCAGCAGCTTAGAGGGCTCCAGACCCTACGAGCAGTACTTC	CASSLEGSRPYEQYF
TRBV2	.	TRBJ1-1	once	TGTGCCAGCAGTGAAGCCCCCGCGGCGGTGGGGAACACTGAAGCTTTCTTT	CASSEAPAAVGNTEAFF
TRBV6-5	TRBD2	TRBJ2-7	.	TGTGCCAGCAGTCCCGGGGCGGGAGGATACGAGCAGTACTTC	CASSPGAGGYEQYF
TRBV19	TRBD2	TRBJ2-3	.	TGTGCCAGTAGTATTAAGGGACTAGCGGGAGTTGATACGCAGTATTTT	CASSIKGLAGVDTQYF
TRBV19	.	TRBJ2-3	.	TGTGCCAGTAGTACCCCCTTACGGGATACGCAGTATTTT	CASSTPLRDTQYF
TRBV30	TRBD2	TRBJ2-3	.	TGTGCCTGGACTCATAGCGGGAGGGCAACAGATACGCAGTATTTT	CAWTHSGRATDTQYF
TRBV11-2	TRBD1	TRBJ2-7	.	TGTGCCAGCACGCACGTCAACAGGGGGAGTCTGGACGAGCAGTACTTC	CASTHVNRGSLDEQYF
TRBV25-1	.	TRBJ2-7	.	TGTGCCAGCAGTGAGCAGTTCCTTCCCTACGAGCAGTACTTC	CASSEQFLPYEQYF
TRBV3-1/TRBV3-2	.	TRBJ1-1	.	TGTGCCAGCAGCAGAAGGATAGACCGGGGGACTGAAGCTTTCTTT	CASSRRIDRGTEAFF
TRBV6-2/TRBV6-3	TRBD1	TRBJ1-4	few	TGTGCCAGCAGTTGGGACAGACATCCGGCCCCAACTAATGAAAAACTGTTTTTT	CASSWDRHPAPTNEKLFF